This is a list of T cell receptor beta chains from one sample in a study of beta chain features in type 1 diabetes. Method: immunoSEQ multiplex PCR; TCRdb's copy keeps in-frame clones and lacks some. Of approximately 260,000 clones listed, roughly 25% are singletons. Material for sequencing was naive CD4+ T cells from blood. The receptors here all came from a woman aged 30 to 39 with type 1 diabetes. Both conserved end residues are part of each CDR3. The D gene is left open where the match is weak. Rows give clone size only sometimes, using once, few, many, or a class for an expanded clone.

j_call clone_size v_call d_call cdr3_nt cdr3_aa
TRBJ2-1 NA TRBV5-1 NA TGCGCCAGCAGCTTACCTAGATGGGGCCCCTACAATGAGCAGTTCTTC CASSLPRWGPYNEQFF
TRBJ1-2 NA TRBV18 TRBD1 TGTGCCAGCTCACCACAGGGCAGGGGGCAACTTGGCTACACCTTC CASSPQGRGQLGYTF
TRBJ1-1 few TRBV9 NA TGTGCCAGCAGCGTAGTAGCGAACACTGAAGCTTTCTTT CASSVVANTEAFF
TRBJ2-7 few TRBV7-9 TRBD1 TGTGCCAGCAGCTCACCAGGGACAGGACTTGTGCAGGAGCAGTACTTC CASSSPGTGLVQEQYF
TRBJ2-1 NA TRBV7-2 TRBD2 TGTGCCAGCAGCACCGGGACTAGTCGTTACAATGAGCAGTTCTTC CASSTGTSRYNEQFF
TRBJ2-2 NA TRBV9 NA TGTGCCAGCAGCCCTCCCCCTGCAGGGCGTGGGGCCGGGGAGCTGTTTTTT CASSPPPAGRGAGELFF
TRBJ2-1 NA TRBV27 NA TGTGCCAGCAGTTTCCGTCGGGAGTACAATGAGCAGTTCTTC CASSFRREYNEQFF
TRBJ1-1 NA TRBV29-1 NA TGCAGCGTTGAACGTGGCAGAGAAGCTTTCTTT CSVERGREAFF
TRBJ2-3 NA TRBV7-3 TRBD2 TGTGCCAGCAGCTTAAATGCGGGAGGAGGTGATACGCAGTATTTT CASSLNAGGGDTQYF
TRBJ2-7 NA TRBV2 NA TGTGCCAGCAGACAAATCGACAGCCCTATAGCCTACGAGCAGTACTTC CASRQIDSPIAYEQYF
TRBJ2-7 few TRBV30 TRBD2 TGTGCCTGGAGTGTACGGCGGGAGGTCTCCTACGAGCAGTACTTC CAWSVRREVSYEQYF
TRBJ1-1 NA TRBV5-4 NA TGTGCCAGCAGCTTGATGTGGAGCGCTGAAGCTTTCTTT CASSLMWSAEAFF
TRBJ2-5 NA TRBV30 TRBD2 TGTGCCTGTGAGGACGGGGGGAATAAAGAGACCCAGTACTTC CACEDGGNKETQYF
TRBJ2-3 few TRBV29-1 NA TGCAGCGTGGGATTTGGCGGGAGCACAGATACGCAGTATTTT CSVGFGGSTDTQYF
TRBJ2-1 few TRBV9 NA TGTGCCAGCAGCGTAGGGTCGGAGACCTACAATGAGCAGTTCTTC CASSVGSETYNEQFF
TRBJ2-1 few TRBV30 TRBD2 TGTGCCTGGAGTAGCGGGAGCGAGCAGTTCTTC CAWSSGSEQFF
TRBJ2-3 NA TRBV7-9 NA TGTGCCAGCAGCCCGTCGGGACACAGCACAGATACGCAGTATTTT CASSPSGHSTDTQYF
TRBJ1-1 few TRBV29-1 NA TGCAGTGCGGGGAGAGAAAGGACTGAAGCTTTCTTT CSAGRERTEAFF
TRBJ2-5 few TRBV4-2 TRBD2 TGTGCCAGCAGCCATGGTTTTGCGGGGGAGTACCAAGAGACCCAGTACTTC CASSHGFAGEYQETQYF
TRBJ2-1 NA TRBV7-9 TRBD2 TGTGCCAGCAGCGGACTAGCGGGAGGGGGAAATGAGCAGTTCTTC CASSGLAGGGNEQFF
TRBJ1-5 NA TRBV29-1 NA TGCAGCGTTCAGGGAACGACCAATCAGCCCCAGCATTTT CSVQGTTNQPQHF
TRBJ1-1 few TRBV5-1 TRBD1 TGCGCCAGCAGCTGGGGACAGGGGAGCACTGAAGCTTTCTTT CASSWGQGSTEAFF
TRBJ2-1 once TRBV13 TRBD2 TGTGCCAGCAGCTTAATTACTAGCGAATTCAATGAGCAGTTCTTC CASSLITSEFNEQFF
TRBJ1-2 NA TRBV9 NA TGTGCCAGCAGCTCCGCGGGTGTGGGAGGCTACACCTTC CASSSAGVGGYTF
TRBJ1-1 few TRBV30 NA TGTGCCTGGAGGGGCCCGAACCAGAACACTGAAGCTTTCTTT CAWRGPNQNTEAFF
TRBJ2-1 NA TRBV6-5 TRBD2 TGTGCCAGCAGTTACGGGACTAGGAATGAGCAGTTCTTC CASSYGTRNEQFF
TRBJ2-7 NA TRBV13 NA TGTGCCAGCAGCTCAGACCCCGGACTGTTACGAGAGCAGTACTTC CASSSDPGLLREQYF
TRBJ2-7 few TRBV7-2 TRBD1 TGTGCCAGCAGCTTAGTCCGGGGACAGGGGATCGAGCAGTACTTC CASSLVRGQGIEQYF
TRBJ1-2 few TRBV30 NA TGTGCCTGGAGTGTTGTCAATGGCTACACCTTC CAWSVVNGYTF
TRBJ2-7 NA TRBV13 NA TGTGCCAGCAGCTTCAAATACGAGCAGTACTTC CASSFKYEQYF
TRBJ2-1 NA TRBV7-3 TRBD2 TGTGCCAGCAGCTTCGGGACTAGCGGGAAGAGCTCCTACAATGAGCAGTTCTTC CASSFGTSGKSSYNEQFF
TRBJ2-1 NA TRBV29-1 TRBD1 TGCAGCGGGGACAGGAGCTGGAATGAGCAGTTCTTC CSGDRSWNEQFF
TRBJ2-4 NA TRBV18 TRBD2 TGTGCCAGCTCACCACCGGTTTGGGGACAGAAGCGGGAGGGCCGAGTTAACATTCAGTACTTC CASSPPVWGQKREGRVNIQYF
TRBJ2-1 few TRBV9 NA TGTGCCAGCAGCTCCCAGACCTACAATGAGCAGTTCTTC CASSSQTYNEQFF
TRBJ2-7 few TRBV2 NA TGTGCCAGCAGGAGCCGACAGAGCTCCTACGAGCAGTACTTC CASRSRQSSYEQYF
TRBJ2-3 few TRBV6-4 TRBD2 TGTGCCAGCAGTGCACTAGCGGGAGGAGCAGCAGATACGCAGTATTTT CASSALAGGAADTQYF
TRBJ2-1 NA TRBV12-5 NA TGTGCTAGTGCCTCCGAGAATGAGCAGTTCTTC CASASENEQFF
TRBJ1-2 few TRBV7-9 NA TGTGCCAGCAGCCATGACAGTTATGGCTACACCTTC CASSHDSYGYTF
TRBJ1-1 few TRBV11-2 NA TGTGCCAGCAGCCAGCCGGTCGCCACAGGCACTGAAGCTTTCTTT CASSQPVATGTEAFF
TRBJ2-7 NA TRBV7-9 NA TGTGCCAGCAGCTTAGTCACAGTTACCTACGAGCAGTACTTC CASSLVTVTYEQYF
TRBJ2-1 few TRBV2 NA TGTGCCAGCAGGGGGCGGGACTTTAACAATGAGCAGTTCTTC CASRGRDFNNEQFF
TRBJ1-2 few TRBV18 TRBD1 TGTGCCAGCTCACCAACGGGACAGGGTGTTTATGGCTACACCTTC CASSPTGQGVYGYTF
TRBJ2-7 NA TRBV18 NA TGTGCCAGCTCACCAAAGGGGCTAGCGTCCTACGAGCAGTACTTC CASSPKGLASYEQYF
TRBJ1-2 NA TRBV27 NA TGTGCCAGCAGTTTAAATGCCGACAGCTACTATGGCTACACCTTC CASSLNADSYYGYTF
TRBJ2-7 NA TRBV7-7 NA TGTGCTAGCAGCTTATCGACAGGAGTTTCCTACGAGCAGTACTTC CASSLSTGVSYEQYF
TRBJ2-1 NA TRBV6-5 NA TGTGCCAGCAGTTCGGTTCACAGCTCCTACAATGAGCAGTTCTTC CASSSVHSSYNEQFF
TRBJ1-1 once TRBV4-2 NA TGTGCCAGCAGCCAACAGTTTGACACTGAAGCTTTCTTT CASSQQFDTEAFF
TRBJ2-7 few TRBV28 NA TGTGCCAGCAGTTCGAGCTCCTACGAGCAGTACTTC CASSSSSYEQYF
TRBJ1-5 few TRBV15 NA TGTGCCACCAGCAGAGATAACAGGGACCAGCCCCAGCATTTT CATSRDNRDQPQHF
TRBJ2-5 few TRBV6-5 NA TGTGCCAGCAGTTATGCGGCAGCGTTCCAAGAGACCCAGTACTTC CASSYAAAFQETQYF
TRBJ2-4 NA TRBV11-2 NA TGTGCCAGCAGCAAGCGGCGGGATTTGGACATTCAGTACTTC CASSKRRDLDIQYF
TRBJ2-7 NA TRBV28 NA TGTGCCAGCAGAACCAAGGGGGGGGCTGAGGGGTACGAGCAGTACTTC CASRTKGGAEGYEQYF
TRBJ2-5 NA TRBV30 TRBD2 TGTGCCTGGGGGAGGGCTAGCGGGAGCCCAGGGGGGACCCAGTACTTC CAWGRASGSPGGTQYF
TRBJ1-1 NA TRBV29-1 NA TGCAGCGTTGAATCTCCGAACACTGAAGCTTTCTTT CSVESPNTEAFF
TRBJ2-7 few TRBV19 NA TGTGCCAGTACTAACGACAGGTACGAGCAGTACTTC CASTNDRYEQYF
TRBJ2-1 few TRBV2 TRBD2 TGTGCCAGCAGAAGCGGGAGGGCCCAGAATGAGCAGTTCTTC CASRSGRAQNEQFF